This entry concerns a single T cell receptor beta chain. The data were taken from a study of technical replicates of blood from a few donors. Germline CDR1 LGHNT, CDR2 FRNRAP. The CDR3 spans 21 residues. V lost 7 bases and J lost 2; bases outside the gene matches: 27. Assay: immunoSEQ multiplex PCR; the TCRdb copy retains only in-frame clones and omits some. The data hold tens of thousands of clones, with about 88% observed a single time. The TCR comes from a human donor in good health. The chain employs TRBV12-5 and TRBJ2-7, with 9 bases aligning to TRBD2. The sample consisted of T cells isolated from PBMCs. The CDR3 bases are TGTGCTAGTGCCGTTTGGTACATCCCTCAGGTTGGCGGGAGGGCCCCCTACGAGCAGTACTTC. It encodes CASAVWYIPQVGGRAPYEQYF.